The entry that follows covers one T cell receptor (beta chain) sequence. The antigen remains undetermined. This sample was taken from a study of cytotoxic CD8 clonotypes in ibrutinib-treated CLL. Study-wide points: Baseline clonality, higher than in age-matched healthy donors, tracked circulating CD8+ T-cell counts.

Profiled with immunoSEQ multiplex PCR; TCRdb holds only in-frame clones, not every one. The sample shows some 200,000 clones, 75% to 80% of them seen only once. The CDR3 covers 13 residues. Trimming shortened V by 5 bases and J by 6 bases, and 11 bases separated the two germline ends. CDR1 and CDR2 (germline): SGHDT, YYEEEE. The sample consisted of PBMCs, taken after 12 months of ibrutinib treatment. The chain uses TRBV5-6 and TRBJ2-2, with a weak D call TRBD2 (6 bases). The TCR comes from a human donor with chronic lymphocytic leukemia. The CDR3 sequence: CASRRLGSGELFF. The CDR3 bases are TGTGCCAGCAGGCGACTAGGTTCCGGGGAGCTGTTTTTT.